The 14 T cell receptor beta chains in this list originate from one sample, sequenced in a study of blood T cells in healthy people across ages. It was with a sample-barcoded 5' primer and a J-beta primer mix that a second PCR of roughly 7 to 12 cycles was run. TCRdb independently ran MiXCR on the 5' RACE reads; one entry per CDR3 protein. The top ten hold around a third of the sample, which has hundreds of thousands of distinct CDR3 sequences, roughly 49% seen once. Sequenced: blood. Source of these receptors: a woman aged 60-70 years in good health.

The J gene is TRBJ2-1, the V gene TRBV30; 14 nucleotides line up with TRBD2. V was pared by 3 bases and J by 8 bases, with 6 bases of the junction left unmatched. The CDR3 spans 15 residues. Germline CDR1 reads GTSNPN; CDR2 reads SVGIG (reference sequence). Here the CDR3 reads CAWRGEGLAGDEQFF. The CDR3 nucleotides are TGTGCCTGGAGGGGAGAGGGACTAGCGGGAGATGAGCAGTTCTTC.

This CDR3 reads CASSLQGLEETQYF. CDR3 sequence (DNA): TGTGCCAGCAGCTTACAGGGCCTAGAAGAGACCCAGTACTTC. The chain has TRBV7-2 and TRBJ2-5, with D tentatively TRBD1 (5 bases). This CDR3 region has 14 residues. Looked up from germline, CDR1 is SGHTA and CDR2 is FQGNSA. With 2 bases removed from V and 3 bases from J, the gap between germline ends came to 10 bases.

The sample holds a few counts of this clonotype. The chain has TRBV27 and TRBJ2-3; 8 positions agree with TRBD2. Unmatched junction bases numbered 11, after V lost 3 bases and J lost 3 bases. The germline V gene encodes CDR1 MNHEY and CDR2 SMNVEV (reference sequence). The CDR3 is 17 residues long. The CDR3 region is CASSFVGRALSTDTQYF. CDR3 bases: TGTGCCAGCAGTTTCGTCGGGAGGGCCCTGAGTACAGATACGCAGTATTTT.

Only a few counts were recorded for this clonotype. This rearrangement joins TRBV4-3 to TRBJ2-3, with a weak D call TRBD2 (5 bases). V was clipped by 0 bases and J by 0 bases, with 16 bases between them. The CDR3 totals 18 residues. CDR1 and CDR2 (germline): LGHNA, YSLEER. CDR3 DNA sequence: TGCGCCAGCAGCCAAGATTTAGGACGGTGGACTAGCACAGATACGCAGTATTTT. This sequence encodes CASSQDLGRWTSTDTQYF.

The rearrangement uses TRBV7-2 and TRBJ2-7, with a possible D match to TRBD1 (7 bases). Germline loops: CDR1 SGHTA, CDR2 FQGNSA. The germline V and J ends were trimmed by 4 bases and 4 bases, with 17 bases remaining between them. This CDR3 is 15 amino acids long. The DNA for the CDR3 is TGTGCCAGCAGCTGGCGGGGACAGTCCACTTACGAGCAGTACTTC. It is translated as CASSWRGQSTYEQYF. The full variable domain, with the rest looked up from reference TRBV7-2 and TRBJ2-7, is GAGVSQSPSNKVTEKGKDVELRCDPISGHTALYWYRQSLGQGLEFLIYFQGNSAPDKSGLPSDRFSAERTGGSVSTLTIQRTQQEDSAVYLCASSWRGQSTYEQYFGPGTRLTVT.

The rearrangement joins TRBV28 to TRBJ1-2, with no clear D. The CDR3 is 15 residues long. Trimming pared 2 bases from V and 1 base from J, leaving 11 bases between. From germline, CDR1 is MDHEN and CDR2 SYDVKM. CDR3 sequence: CASSLIGRLNYGYTF. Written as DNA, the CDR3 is TGTGCCAGCAGTTTAATTGGCAGGCTTAACTATGGCTACACCTTC.

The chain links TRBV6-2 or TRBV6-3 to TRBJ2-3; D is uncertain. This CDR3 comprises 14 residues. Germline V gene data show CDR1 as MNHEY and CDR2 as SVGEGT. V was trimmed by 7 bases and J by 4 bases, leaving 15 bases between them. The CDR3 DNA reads TGTGCCAGCACCGAAGGCCGGGTCGCAGATACGCAGTATTTT. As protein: CASTEGRVADTQYF.

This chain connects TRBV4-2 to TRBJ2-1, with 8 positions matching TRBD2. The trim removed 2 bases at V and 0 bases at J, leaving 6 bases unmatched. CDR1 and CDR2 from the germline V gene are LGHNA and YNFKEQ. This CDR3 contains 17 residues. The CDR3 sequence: CASSQPTSAPSYNEQFF. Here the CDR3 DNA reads TGTGCCAGCAGCCAACCGACTAGCGCTCCCTCCTACAATGAGCAGTTCTTC.

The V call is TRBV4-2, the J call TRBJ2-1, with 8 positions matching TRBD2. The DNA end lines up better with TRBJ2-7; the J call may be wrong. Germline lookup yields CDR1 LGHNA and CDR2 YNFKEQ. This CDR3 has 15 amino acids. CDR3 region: CASSLSGIQNNEQYF. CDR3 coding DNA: TGTGCCAGCAGTCTTAGCGGGATCCAGAACAATGAGCAGTACTTC.

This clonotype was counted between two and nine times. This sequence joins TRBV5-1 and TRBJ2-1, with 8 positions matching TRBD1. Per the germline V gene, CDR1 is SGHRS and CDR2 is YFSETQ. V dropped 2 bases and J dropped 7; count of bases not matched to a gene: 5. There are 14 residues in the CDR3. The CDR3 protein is CASSLGTGENEQFF. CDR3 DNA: TGCGCCAGCAGCTTAGGGACAGGAGAAAATGAGCAGTTCTTC.

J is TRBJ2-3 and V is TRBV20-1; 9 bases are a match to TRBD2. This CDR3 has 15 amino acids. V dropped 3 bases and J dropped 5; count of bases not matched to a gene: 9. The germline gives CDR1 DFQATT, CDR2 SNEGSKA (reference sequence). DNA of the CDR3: TGCAGTGCTAGGGTAGCGGGAGTGAGAGTAGATACGCAGTATTTT. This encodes CSARVAGVRVDTQYF.

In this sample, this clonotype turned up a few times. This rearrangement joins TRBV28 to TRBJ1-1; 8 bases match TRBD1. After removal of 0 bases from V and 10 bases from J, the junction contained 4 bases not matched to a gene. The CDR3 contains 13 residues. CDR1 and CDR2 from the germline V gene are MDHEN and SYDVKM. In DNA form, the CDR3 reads TGTGCCAGCAGTTTATGGGCAGGGGGCTCAGCTTTCTTT. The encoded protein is CASSLWAGGSAFF. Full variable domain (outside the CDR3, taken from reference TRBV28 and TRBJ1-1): DVKVTQSSRYLVKRTGEKVFLECVQDMDHENMFWYRQDPGLGLRLIYFSYDVKMKEKGDIPEGYSVSREKKERFSLILESASTNQTSMYLCASSLWAGGSAFFGQGTRLTVV.

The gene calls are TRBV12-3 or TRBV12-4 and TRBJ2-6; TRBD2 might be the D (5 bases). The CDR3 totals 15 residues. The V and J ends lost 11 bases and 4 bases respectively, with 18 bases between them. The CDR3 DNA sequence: TGTGCCTGCACCTACGGGGTATCCGGGGCCAACGTCCTGACTTTC. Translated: CACTYGVSGANVLTF.

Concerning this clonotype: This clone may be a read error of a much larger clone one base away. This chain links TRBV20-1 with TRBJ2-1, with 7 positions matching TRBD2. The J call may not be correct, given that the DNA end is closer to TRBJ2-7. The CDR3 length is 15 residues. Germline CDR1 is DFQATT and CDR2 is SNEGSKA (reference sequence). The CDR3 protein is CSARRRDYDYNEQYF. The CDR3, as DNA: TGCAGTGCTAGACGCCGGGACTACGACTACAATGAGCAGTACTTC.